This TCR beta chain appears in the sequencing data of a study of response to subunit inactivated influenza vaccine. Study-level points and caveats: Authors suggested few new T cells are recruited by each seasonal influenza vaccination.

TCRdb re-called the RT-PCR reads with MiXCR, one entry per CDR3 protein. Of 450,000 to 600,000 distinct CDR3 sequences in the sample, approximately 7.6% are singletons; the top ten hold under 15%. Germline V gene lookup returns CDR1 SGHTA and CDR2 FQGTGA. J lost 0 bases, V lost 4 bases, and 5 bases had no gene match. The CDR3 covers 16 residues. This clonotype was picked up many times. Its antigen is unidentified. The chain employs TRBV7-3 and TRBJ2-1, with TRBD2 matching 8 bases. The source material was PBMCs from blood, sampled around 2 years after vaccination. The sequence was obtained from a man aged 45-69 years who received an inactivated influenza vaccine. The CDR3 here is CASSYTGGSSYNEQFF. CDR3 bases: TGTGCCAGCAGCTACACGGGGGGGAGCTCCTACAATGAGCAGTTCTTC.